The 9 T cell receptor beta chains listed next were all sequenced from one sample in a study of human T cells and chemical hapten exposure. Time point specified: patch test 1, 2 weeks after DPC sensitization. Stated treatment: therapeutic diphenylcyclopropenone sensitization with weekly scalp DPC. MiXCR, applied by TCRdb to the RACE reads, yields one record per CDR3 protein. The profile shows under 200,000 distinct CDR3 sequences, roughly 14% of them singletons. The sample consisted of whole blood, taken in connection with sensitization to the hapten diphenylcyclopropenone (DPC). These TCRs come from a woman aged 30 to 39 with alopecia areata. Some clones in this sample may be carry-over from other donors' samples.

The chain uses TRBV14 and TRBJ2-6; TRBD2 might be the D (6 bases). The CDR3 consists of 17 residues. V was pared by 0 bases and J by 2 bases, with 11 bases between. Germline assignment: CDR1 SGHDN and CDR2 FVKESK. The CDR3 DNA follows: TGTGCCAGCAGCCAAGATTTCGGGGGAACTGGGGCCAACGTCCTGACTTTC. It codes for CASSQDFGGTGANVLTF.

This clonotype was detected ten times or more. The V and J genes are TRBV12-3 or TRBV12-4 and TRBJ1-2; possible D gene TRBD1, 6 bases. The CDR3 consists of 14 residues. The ends were cut back, 5 bases at V and 4 bases at J, with 14 bases in the middle. CDR3: CASSPGGGGYGYTF. CDR3 in DNA: TGTGCCAGCAGTCCCGGGGGGGGCGGCTATGGCTACACCTTC.

The chain uses TRBV6-2 or TRBV6-3 and TRBJ2-3; possibly TRBD1 for D (6 bases). Trimming took 4 bases from V and 1 from J, leaving 15 bases between them. CDR1 and CDR2 from the germline V gene are MNHEY and SVGEGT. The CDR3 has 16 amino acids. The CDR3 nucleotides read TGTGCCAGCAGTTCTCCAGGGGAGTATGGCACAGATACGCAGTATTTT. Translation: CASSSPGEYGTDTQYF.

This clonotype has more than one count but fewer than ten. The rearrangement joins TRBV7-2 to TRBJ2-4; TRBD2 aligns across 11 bases. After removal of 1 base from V and 0 bases from J, the junction contained 2 bases not matched to a gene. CDR1 is SGHTA, CDR2 FQGNSA, per germline. The CDR3 contains 17 residues. This CDR3 reads CASSLETSGIAKNIQYF. The CDR3 nucleotides are TGTGCCAGCAGCTTAGAGACTAGCGGGATAGCCAAAAACATTCAGTACTTC.

The chain carries TRBV6-1 and TRBJ1-1; 7 nucleotides match TRBD1. Looked up from germline, CDR1 is MNHNS and CDR2 is SASEGT. The V and J ends lost 7 bases and 6 bases, in that order; junction bases with no gene match: 8. The CDR3 is 13 residues long. The CDR3 region has the DNA TGTGCCAGCATCAGAACAGGGGCAGCTGAAGCTTTCTTT. Its protein is CASIRTGAAEAFF.

The chain links TRBV29-1 to TRBJ2-3; tentative D call: TRBD1 (6 bases). The CDR3 is 13 amino acids. V was cut by 4 bases and J by 2 bases, with 10 bases left in between. CDR1 SQVTM and CDR2 ANQGSEA come from the germline V gene. CDR3 loop: CSVAGHFTDTQYF. For the CDR3, the DNA is TGCAGCGTTGCGGGACACTTCACAGATACGCAGTATTTT.

This clonotype was counted between two and nine times. V is TRBV5-5 and J is TRBJ1-5, with TRBD1 as a possible D gene (6 bases). The CDR3 totals 17 residues. CDR1 and CDR2 from the germline V gene are SGHKS and YYEKEE (reference sequence). The V end lost 3 bases, the J end lost 2 bases, and 18 bases lay between the germline ends. Here the CDR3 reads CASSSRVLGAGNQPQHF. CDR3 DNA: TGTGCCAGCAGCTCCCGCGTATTGGGGGCGGGCAATCAGCCCCAGCATTTT.

The chain uses TRBV6-5 and TRBJ1-6; 9 bases line up with TRBD1. V gave up 6 bases and J gave up 4 bases; unmatched junction bases: 4. CDR1 and CDR2 (germline): MNHEY, SVGAGI. CDR3 size: 15 residues. The CDR3 here is CASRGDRAYNSPLHF. CDR3 coding DNA: TGTGCCAGCAGAGGGGACAGGGCATATAATTCACCCCTCCACTTT.

The chain couples TRBV29-1 to TRBJ2-5; D unresolved. V dropped 2 bases and J dropped 3 bases, with 10 bases sitting between them. Germline V gives CDR1 SQVTM, CDR2 ANQGSEA. The CDR3 contains 13 residues. This chain's CDR3 is CSVESPGEETQYF. In DNA form, the CDR3 reads TGCAGCGTTGAATCCCCGGGCGAAGAGACCCAGTACTTC.